This T cell receptor beta chain emerged from a study of regulatory T cells in long-lasting Graves disease. General study points: Persistent disease was associated with favored TRBV28 usage and with favored use of TRBJ1-2 and TRBJ2-5.

Libraries of TCR beta came from iRepertoire HTBI primers plus Arm-PCR of CDR3 regions. TCRdb called the multiplex PCR reads again in MiXCR, with one record for every CDR3 protein. The sample holds around 250,000 distinct CDR3 sequences, around a sixth seen once. The time point was: newly diagnosed GD, antithyroid drugs for less than 3 months. RNA isolated from PBMCs was used to make the TCR library. Graves' disease diagnosis was established per American Thyroid Association guidelines. The CDR3 has 15 amino acids. Trimming pared 0 bases from V and 0 bases from J, leaving 6 bases between. Germline assignment: CDR1 WSHSY and CDR2 SAAADI. This clonotype has ten or more counts. Its antigen remains unknown. The same sample was also used in a study of T cells in Graves' hyperthyroidism and ophthalmopathy. That paper adds: Ophthalmopathy, as predicted by the model, came a median roughly 6.8 months after the prediction.

Source: peripheral blood mononuclear cells (PBMCs), taken at new diagnosis, from a patient treated with antithyroid drugs. The TCR comes from a woman aged 25 to 39 with Graves disease. This chain joins TRBV10-2 and TRBJ1-3; D gene uncertain. DNA of the CDR3: TGCGCCAGCAGTGAGTCAGGGTTCTCTGGAAACACCATATATTTT. Encoded protein: CASSESGFSGNTIYF.